The source of this T cell receptor (beta chain) is a study of OX40 agonist ivuxolimab in advanced cancers. J gave up 4 bases and V 6 bases, and 11 bases lay outside the gene matches. CDR1 is SGHVS, CDR2 FQNEAQ, per germline. The CDR3 has 15 amino acids. Method: immunoSEQ multiplex PCR; TCRdb's copy keeps in-frame clones and lacks some. The data show 20,000 to 25,000 clones, over 80% seen once. Study-level points and caveats: CD4+ and CD8+ T cells in blood underwent clonal expansion by week 6 at 0.1 to 3.0 mg/kg.

Regarding this clone: Its antigen is currently unknown.

This sequence was found in an adult with an advanced solid tumor such as melanoma, head and neck, liver or kidney cancer. The sample here was CD4+ or CD8+ T cells sorted from blood, taken in a trial of the OX40 agonist ivuxolimab. The rearrangement links TRBV7-8 to TRBJ1-1; 7 positions agree with TRBD1. The CDR3 DNA is TGTGCCAGCAGAGAAAGACAGGGTAGCGGCACTGAAGCTTTCTTT. This sequence encodes CASRERQGSGTEAFF.